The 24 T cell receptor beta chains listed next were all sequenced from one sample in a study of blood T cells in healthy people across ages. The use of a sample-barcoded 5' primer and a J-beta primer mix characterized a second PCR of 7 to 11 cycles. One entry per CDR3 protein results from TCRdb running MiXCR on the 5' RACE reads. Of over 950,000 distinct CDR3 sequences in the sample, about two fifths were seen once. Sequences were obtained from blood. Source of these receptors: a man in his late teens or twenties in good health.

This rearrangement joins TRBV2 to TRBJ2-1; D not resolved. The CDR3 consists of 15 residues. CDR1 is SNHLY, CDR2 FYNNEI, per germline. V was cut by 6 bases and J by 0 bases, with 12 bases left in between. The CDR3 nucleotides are TGTGCCAGCAGGGAGACTCCAAGCTCCTACAATGAGCAGTTCTTC. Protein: CASRETPSSYNEQFF.

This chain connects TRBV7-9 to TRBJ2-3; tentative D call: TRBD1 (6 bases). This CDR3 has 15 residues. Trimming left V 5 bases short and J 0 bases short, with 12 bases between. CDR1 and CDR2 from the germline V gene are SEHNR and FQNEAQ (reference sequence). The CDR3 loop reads CASSRTVPSTDTQYF. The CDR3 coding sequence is TGTGCCAGCAGCCGGACAGTTCCTAGCACAGATACGCAGTATTTT.

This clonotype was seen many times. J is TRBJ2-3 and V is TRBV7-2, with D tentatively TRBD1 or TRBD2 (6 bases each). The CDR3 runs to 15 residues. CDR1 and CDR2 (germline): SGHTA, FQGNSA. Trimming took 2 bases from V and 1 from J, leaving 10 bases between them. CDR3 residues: CASSLFGGRTDTQYF. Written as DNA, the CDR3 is TGTGCCAGCAGCTTATTCGGGGGCCGCACAGATACGCAGTATTTT. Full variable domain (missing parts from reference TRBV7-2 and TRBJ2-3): GAGVSQSPSNKVTEKGKDVELRCDPISGHTALYWYRQSLGQGLEFLIYFQGNSAPDKSGLPSDRFSAERTGGSVSTLTIQRTQQEDSAVYLCASSLFGGRTDTQYFGPGTRLTVL.

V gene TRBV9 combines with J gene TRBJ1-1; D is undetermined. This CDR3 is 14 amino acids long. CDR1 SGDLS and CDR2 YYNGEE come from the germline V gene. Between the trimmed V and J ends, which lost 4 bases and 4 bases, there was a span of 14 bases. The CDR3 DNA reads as TGTGCCAGCAGCCCAGGCCGGACGCGCACTGAAGCTTTCTTT. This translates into CASSPGRTRTEAFF.

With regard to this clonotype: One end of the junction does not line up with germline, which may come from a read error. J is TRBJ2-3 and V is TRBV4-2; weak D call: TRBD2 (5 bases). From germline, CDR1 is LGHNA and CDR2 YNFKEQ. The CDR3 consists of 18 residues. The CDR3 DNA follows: TGTGCCAGTAGCCAAGAAATTCGTTCCGGACTCTACACAGATACGCAGTATTTT. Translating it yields CASSQEIRSGLYTDTQYF.

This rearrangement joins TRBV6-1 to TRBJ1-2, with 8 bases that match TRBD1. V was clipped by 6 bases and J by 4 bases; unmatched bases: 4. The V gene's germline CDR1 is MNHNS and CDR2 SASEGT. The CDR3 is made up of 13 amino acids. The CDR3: CASRTGATYGYTF. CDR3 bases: TGTGCCAGCAGGACAGGGGCGACCTATGGCTACACCTTC.

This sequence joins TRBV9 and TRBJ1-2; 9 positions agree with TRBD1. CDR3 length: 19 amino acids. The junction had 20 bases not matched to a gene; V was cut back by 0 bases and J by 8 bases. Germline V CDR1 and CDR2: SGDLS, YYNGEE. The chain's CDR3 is CASSVAPKDRGTLRHGYTF. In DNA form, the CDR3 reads TGTGCCAGCAGCGTAGCCCCAAAGGACAGGGGAACGCTCAGGCACGGCTACACCTTC.

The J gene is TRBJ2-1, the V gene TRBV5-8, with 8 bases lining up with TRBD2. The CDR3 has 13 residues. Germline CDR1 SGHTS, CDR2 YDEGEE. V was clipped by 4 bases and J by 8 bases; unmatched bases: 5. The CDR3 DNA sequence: TGTGCCAGCAGCAAGGGACTAGGCTATGAGCAGTTCTTC. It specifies CASSKGLGYEQFF.

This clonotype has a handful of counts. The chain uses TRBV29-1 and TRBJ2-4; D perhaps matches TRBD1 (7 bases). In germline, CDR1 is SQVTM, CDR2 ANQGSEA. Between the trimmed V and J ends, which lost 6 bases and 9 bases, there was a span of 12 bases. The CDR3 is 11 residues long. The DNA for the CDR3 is TGCAGCGTGTACAGGGGAGGCATTCAGTACTTC. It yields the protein CSVYRGGIQYF.

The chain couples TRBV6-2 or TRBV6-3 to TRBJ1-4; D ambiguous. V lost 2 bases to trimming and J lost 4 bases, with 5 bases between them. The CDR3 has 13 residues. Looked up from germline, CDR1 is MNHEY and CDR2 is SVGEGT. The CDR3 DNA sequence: TGTGCCAGCAGTTACGGACTTAATGAAAAACTGTTTTTT. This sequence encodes CASSYGLNEKLFF.

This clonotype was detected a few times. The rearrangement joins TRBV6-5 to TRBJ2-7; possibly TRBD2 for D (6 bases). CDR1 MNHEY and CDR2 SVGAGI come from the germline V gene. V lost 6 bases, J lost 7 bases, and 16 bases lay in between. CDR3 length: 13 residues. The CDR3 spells CASSLGGPAEQYF. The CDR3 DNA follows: TGTGCCAGCAGCCTCGGGGGTCCGGCTGAGCAGTACTTC.

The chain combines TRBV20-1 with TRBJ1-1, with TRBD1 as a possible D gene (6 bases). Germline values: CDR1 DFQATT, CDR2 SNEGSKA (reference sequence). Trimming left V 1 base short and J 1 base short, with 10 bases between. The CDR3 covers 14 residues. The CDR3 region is CSARAGHSNTEAFF. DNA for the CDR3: TGCAGTGCTAGAGCGGGACATTCGAACACTGAAGCTTTCTTT.

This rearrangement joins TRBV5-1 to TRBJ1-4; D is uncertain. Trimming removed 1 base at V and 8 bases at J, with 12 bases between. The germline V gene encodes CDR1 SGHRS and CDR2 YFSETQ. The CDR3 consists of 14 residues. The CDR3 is CASSLQEPQEKLFF. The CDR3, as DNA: TGCGCCAGCAGCTTGCAAGAGCCTCAAGAAAAACTGTTTTTT.

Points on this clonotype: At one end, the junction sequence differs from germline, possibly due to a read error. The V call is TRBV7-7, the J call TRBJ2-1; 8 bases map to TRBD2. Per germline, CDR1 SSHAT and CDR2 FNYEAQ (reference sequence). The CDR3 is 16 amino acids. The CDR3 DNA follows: TGTGCTAGCAGCTTAGGGACTAGGCCTTCCTGCAATGAGCAGTTCTTC. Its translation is CASSLGTRPSCNEQFF.

The DNA for the CDR3 is TGCGCCAGCAGCCGAGCCCAGCCGATTAATTCACCCCTCCACTTT. Its translation: CASSRAQPINSPLHF. This chain connects TRBV4-3 to TRBJ1-6; D gene unclear. The CDR3 runs to 15 residues. V gave up 4 bases and J gave up 6 bases, with 13 bases separating them. CDR1 is LGHNA and CDR2 is YSLEER in the germline V gene.

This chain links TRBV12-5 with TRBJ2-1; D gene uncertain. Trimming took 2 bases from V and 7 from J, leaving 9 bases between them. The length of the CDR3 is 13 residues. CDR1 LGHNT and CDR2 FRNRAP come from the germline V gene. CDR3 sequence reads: CASGLILGNEQFF. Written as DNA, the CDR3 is TGTGCTAGTGGTTTGATTCTTGGGAATGAGCAGTTCTTC.

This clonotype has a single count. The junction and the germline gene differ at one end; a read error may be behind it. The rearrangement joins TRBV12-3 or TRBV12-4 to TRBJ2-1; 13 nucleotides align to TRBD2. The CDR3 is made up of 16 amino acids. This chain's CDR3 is CASSFRGLAGAHEQLF. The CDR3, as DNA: TGTGCCAGCAGTTTCCGAGGACTAGCGGGGGCTCATGAGCAGCTCTTC.

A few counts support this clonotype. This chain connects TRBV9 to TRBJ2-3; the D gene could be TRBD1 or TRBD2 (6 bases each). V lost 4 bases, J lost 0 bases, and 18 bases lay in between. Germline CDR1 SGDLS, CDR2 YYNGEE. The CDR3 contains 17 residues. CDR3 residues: CASSPTVGGRSTDTQYF. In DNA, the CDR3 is TGTGCCAGCAGCCCAACAGTGGGGGGCCGGAGCACAGATACGCAGTATTTT.

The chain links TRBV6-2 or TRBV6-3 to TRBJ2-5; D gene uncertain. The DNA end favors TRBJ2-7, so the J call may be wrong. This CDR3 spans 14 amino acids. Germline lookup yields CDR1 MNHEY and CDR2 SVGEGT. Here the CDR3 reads CASSYGGVGDEQYF. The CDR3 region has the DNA TGTGCCAGCAGTTACGGTGGGGTTGGGGACGAGCAGTACTTC.

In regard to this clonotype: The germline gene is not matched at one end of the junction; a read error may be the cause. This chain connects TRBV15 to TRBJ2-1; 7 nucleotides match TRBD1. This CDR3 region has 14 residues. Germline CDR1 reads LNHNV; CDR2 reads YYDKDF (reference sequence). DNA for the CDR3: TGTACCACCCGTATAGTCGACAGGGCGGATGAGCAGTTCTTC. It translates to CTTRIVDRADEQFF.

DNA for the CDR3: TGCGCCAGCAGCCAAGGGCAACGGGCTAATGAAAAACTGTTTTTT. It encodes CASSQGQRANEKLFF. The chain recombines TRBV4-3 with TRBJ1-4; D is unclear. V lost 1 base and J lost 3, with 9 bases in between. The CDR3 runs 15 residues. Germline loops: CDR1 LGHNA, CDR2 YSLEER.

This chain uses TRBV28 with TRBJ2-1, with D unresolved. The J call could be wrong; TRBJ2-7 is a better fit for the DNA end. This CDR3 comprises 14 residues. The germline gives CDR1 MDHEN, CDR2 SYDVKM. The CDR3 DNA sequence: TGTGCCAGCATTCCGGGTAGCTCCTACAATGAGCAGTACTTC. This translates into CASIPGSSYNEQYF.

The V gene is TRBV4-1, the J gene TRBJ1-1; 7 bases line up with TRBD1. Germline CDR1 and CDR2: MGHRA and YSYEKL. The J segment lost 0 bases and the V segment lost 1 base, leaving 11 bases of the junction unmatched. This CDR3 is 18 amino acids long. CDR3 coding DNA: TGCGCCAGCAGCCAAGTCCAGGAGCGACAGGGACTGAACACTGAAGCTTTCTTT. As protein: CASSQVQERQGLNTEAFF.

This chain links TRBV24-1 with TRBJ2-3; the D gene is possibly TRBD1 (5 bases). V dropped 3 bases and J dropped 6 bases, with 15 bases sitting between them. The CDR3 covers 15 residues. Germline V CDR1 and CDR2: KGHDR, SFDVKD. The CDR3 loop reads CATSDVGQGEDTQYF. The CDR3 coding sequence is TGTGCCACCAGTGATGTAGGGCAGGGTGAGGATACGCAGTATTTT.